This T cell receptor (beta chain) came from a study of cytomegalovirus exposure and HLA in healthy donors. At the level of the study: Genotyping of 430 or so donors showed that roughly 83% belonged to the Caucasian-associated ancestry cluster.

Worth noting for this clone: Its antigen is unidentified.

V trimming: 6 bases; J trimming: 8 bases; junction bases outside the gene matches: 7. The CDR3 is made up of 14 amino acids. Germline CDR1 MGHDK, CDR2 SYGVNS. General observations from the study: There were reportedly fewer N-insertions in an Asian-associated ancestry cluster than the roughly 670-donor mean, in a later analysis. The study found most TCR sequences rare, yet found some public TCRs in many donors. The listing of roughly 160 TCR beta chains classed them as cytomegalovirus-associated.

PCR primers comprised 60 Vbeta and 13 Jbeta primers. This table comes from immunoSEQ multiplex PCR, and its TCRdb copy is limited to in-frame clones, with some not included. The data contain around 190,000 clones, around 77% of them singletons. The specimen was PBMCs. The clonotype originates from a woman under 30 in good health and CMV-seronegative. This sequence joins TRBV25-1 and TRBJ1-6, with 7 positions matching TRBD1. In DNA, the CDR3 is TGTGCCAGCAGCCAGACAGGGCCACATTCACCCCTCCACTTT. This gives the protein CASSQTGPHSPLHF.